Presented here are 16 T cell receptor beta chains from one specimen sequenced in a study of blood T cell repertoires in COVID-19. Generated by immunoSEQ multiplex PCR, the TCRdb table keeps only in-frame clones and is missing some. The sample lists 35,000 to 55,000 clones; more than 90% were seen once. The source material was peripheral blood. The receptors were sampled from a human donor in a cohort sampled during active COVID-19.

The chain is built from TRBV15 and TRBJ1-3; no definite D call. This CDR3 spans 12 amino acids. Trimming left V 0 bases short and J 9 bases short, with 6 bases between. Germline V CDR1 and CDR2: LNHNV, YYDKDF (reference sequence). In nucleotides, the CDR3 is TGTGCCACCAGCAGAGAGATGAGCACCATATATTTT. Its protein is CATSREMSTIYF.

The chain carries TRBV2 and TRBJ2-1; perhaps TRBD2 as D (6 bases). The CDR3 contains 12 residues. Germline V lookup: CDR1 SNHLY, CDR2 FYNNEI. V dropped 4 bases and J dropped 15 bases, with 16 bases sitting between them. CDR3 protein: CASSASSARGFF. CDR3 in DNA: TGTGCCAGCAGTGCTTCTAGCGCTCGTGGGTTCTTC.

The chain couples TRBV6-5 to TRBJ2-2, with 7 bases aligning to TRBD2. Unmatched junction bases numbered 7, after V lost 2 bases and J lost 4 bases. Germline lookup yields CDR1 MNHEY and CDR2 SVGAGI. The CDR3 length is 16 residues. This CDR3 is CASSYPGGLGTGELFF. Written as DNA, the CDR3 is TGTGCCAGCAGTTACCCCGGGGGGTTGGGCACCGGGGAGCTGTTTTTT.

The gene calls are TRBV10-3 and TRBJ2-2; TRBD1 agrees at 9 bases. Germline V gives CDR1 ENHRY, CDR2 SYGVKD. This CDR3 comprises 17 residues. Losses at the gene ends were 0 bases for V and 4 bases for J; bases not matched to a gene: 6. In nucleotides, the CDR3 is TGTGCCATCAGTGAGTCGGATAGGACAGGGGCCACCGGGGAGCTGTTTTTT. Translated, it gives CAISESDRTGATGELFF.

The chain uses TRBV7-2 and TRBJ2-3, with 9 bases that match TRBD2. Trimming removed 2 bases from V and 5 bases from J; junction bases left unmatched: 8. The CDR3 consists of 16 residues. The germline V gene has CDR1 SGHTA and CDR2 FQGNSA. The CDR3 is CASSLIGSGRGDTQYF. The CDR3 region has the DNA TGTGCCAGCAGCTTAATTGGTAGCGGGAGAGGAGATACGCAGTATTTT.

The table lists this clone with a count of one. The chain couples TRBV12-3 or TRBV12-4 to TRBJ1-2; weak D call: TRBD1 (5 bases). The V gene lost 6 bases and the J gene lost 4 bases, with 12 bases spanning the gap. CDR3 length: 13 amino acids. CDR3 sequence: CASRPTAFYGYTF. DNA of the CDR3: TGTGCCAGCAGACCGACAGCTTTCTATGGCTACACCTTC.

The chain couples TRBV5-1 to TRBJ2-1, with TRBD2 identical over 11 bases. In germline, CDR1 is SGHRS, CDR2 YFSETQ. Losses at the gene ends were 0 bases for V and 1 base for J; bases not matched to a gene: 3. The CDR3 runs to 17 residues. CDR3 region: CASSLELAGVSYNEQFF. The CDR3 nucleotides are TGCGCCAGCAGCTTGGAACTAGCGGGAGTATCCTACAATGAGCAGTTCTTC.

The chain has TRBV7-9 and TRBJ2-7; the D gene is possibly TRBD2 (5 bases). The CDR3 length is 15 residues. CDR1 SEHNR and CDR2 FQNEAQ come from the germline V gene (reference sequence). The germline V and J ends were trimmed by 1 base and 3 bases, with 13 bases remaining between them. CDR3: CASSLVTGLFYEQYF. The CDR3, as DNA: TGTGCCAGCAGCTTAGTAACTGGACTGTTCTACGAGCAGTACTTC.

The chain is built from TRBV6-2 or TRBV6-3 and TRBJ1-5; tentatively, D is TRBD1 (5 bases). The germline gives CDR1 MNHEY, CDR2 SVGEGT. The CDR3 spans 13 residues. The ends were cut back, 3 bases at V and 7 bases at J, with 10 bases in the middle. The CDR3 DNA follows: TGTGCCAGCAGTTATGTGGGGCGGCAGCCCCAGCATTTT. Amino acid sequence: CASSYVGRQPQHF.

The rearrangement uses TRBV5-4 and TRBJ2-7, with TRBD2 identical over 9 bases. Unmatched junction bases numbered 7, after V lost 4 bases and J lost 2 bases. This CDR3 region has 15 residues. Germline-derived CDR1 and CDR2 are SGHNT and YYREEE (reference sequence). CDR3 in amino acids: CASSPKTSGTYEQYF. The DNA for the CDR3 is TGTGCCAGCAGCCCTAAGACTAGCGGTACCTACGAGCAGTACTTC.

The chain couples TRBV27 to TRBJ2-6; perhaps TRBD1 as D (5 bases). Germline-derived CDR1 and CDR2 are MNHEY and SMNVEV (reference sequence). There are 16 residues in the CDR3. V lost 5 bases and J 2 bases, leaving 13 bases between the germline ends. In DNA form, the CDR3 reads TGTGCCAGCAGTCGTAAGGGGTTACCTGGGGCCAACGTCCTGACTTTC. It yields the protein CASSRKGLPGANVLTF.

The rearrangement links TRBV7-9 to TRBJ2-1; D gene ambiguous. Germline loops: CDR1 SEHNR, CDR2 FQNEAQ (reference sequence). The CDR3 length is 14 residues. V gave up 5 bases and J gave up 4 bases, with 12 bases separating them. The CDR3 protein is CASSPHLTYNEQFF. The CDR3 DNA is TGTGCCAGCAGCCCGCACCTCACATACAATGAGCAGTTCTTC.

The chain combines TRBV7-2 with TRBJ1-1, with no clear D. Germline-derived CDR1 and CDR2 are SGHTA and FQGNSA. The CDR3 length is 14 residues. V was pared by 5 bases and J by 6 bases, with 16 bases between. The CDR3 loop reads CASSLGAHGAEAFF. The CDR3 nucleotides read TGTGCCAGCAGCCTGGGAGCCCACGGCGCTGAAGCTTTCTTT.

Within the sample, this clone is medium-sized. This rearrangement joins TRBV6-2 or TRBV6-3 to TRBJ2-7; 11 nucleotides agree with TRBD1. The germline V gene encodes CDR1 MNHEY and CDR2 SVGEGT. The CDR3 sequence is 14 residues long. The V segment lost 2 bases and the J segment 3 bases; nucleotides outside the gene matches: 0. The DNA for the CDR3 is TGTGCCAGCAGTTACGGGACAGGGGGCTACGAGCAGTACTTC. Encoded protein: CASSYGTGGYEQYF.

Notes on this clone: One end of the junction varies from germline; a read error may be responsible. J is TRBJ2-5 and V is TRBV18; D gene ambiguous. CDR3 length: 13 residues. Germline V gene lookup returns CDR1 KGHSH and CDR2 LQKENI. In nucleotides, the CDR3 is TGTGCCAGCTCCCCACCATCTGTGGAGACCCAGTACTTC. Its protein product is CASSPPSVETQYF.

V usage is TRBV2 and J usage is TRBJ2-5, with TRBD2 matching 11 bases. CDR3 length equals 16 residues. Per the germline V gene, CDR1 is SNHLY and CDR2 is FYNNEI. Trimming cost V 11 bases and J 2 bases; bases outside gene matches: 13. The chain's CDR3 is CAGAASGGSRQETQYF. CDR3 in DNA: TGTGCCGGAGCCGCTAGCGGGGGGTCCCGACAAGAGACCCAGTACTTC.